These 5 T cell receptor beta chains were all obtained from the same sample, sequenced in a study of naive and memory T cell subsets. An equimolar mix of two oligonucleotides served as the beta constant-region primer for TRBC1 and TRBC2. The ligated cDNA underwent four PCR rounds using SP2 and nested alpha and beta constant-region primers. One entry per CDR3 protein, called by TCRdb with MiXCR from the UMI-ligation and nested PCR reads. The sample includes about 120,000 distinct CDR3 sequences, 35% to 40% seen only once; the top ten take approximately 0.87%. What was sequenced was central memory CD4+ T cells from blood. The receptors come from a human donor in good health.

The chain uses TRBV11-3 and TRBJ2-1; 7 bases line up with TRBD2. Germline V gene data show CDR1 as SGHNT and CDR2 as YENEEA. The CDR3 runs 13 residues. V was pared by 1 base and J by 9 bases, with 3 bases of the junction left unmatched. The CDR3: CASSLGGGTEQFF. The CDR3 coding sequence is TGTGCCAGCAGCTTAGGGGGAGGGACTGAGCAGTTCTTC.

V and J are TRBV5-1 and TRBJ2-3; D is uncertain. With 5 bases removed from V and 8 bases from J, the gap between germline ends came to 15 bases. The CDR3 is 13 residues long. CDR1 SGHRS and CDR2 YFSETQ come from the germline V gene. CDR3: CASRPRIDGTQYF. CDR3 bases: TGCGCCAGCAGACCCCGGATCGACGGTACGCAGTATTTT. The variable domain in full, completed from reference TRBV5-1 and TRBJ2-3, reads KAGVTQTPRYLIKTRGQQVTLSCSPISGHRSVSWYQQTPGQGLQFLFEYFSETQRNKGNFPGRFSGRQFSNSRSEMNVSTLELGDSALYLCASRPRIDGTQYFGPGTRLTVL.

The DNA of the CDR3 is TGTGCCAGCAGCCTCCCGGCCCACGAGCAGTACTTC. Its translation is CASSLPAHEQYF. The V call is TRBV7-9, the J call TRBJ2-7; D unclear. From germline, CDR1 is SEHNR and CDR2 FQNEAQ (reference sequence). Trimming left V 5 bases short and J 5 bases short, with 10 bases between. CDR3 length: 12 amino acids.

The gene calls are TRBV6-1 and TRBJ2-7; TRBD1 aligns across 11 bases. After removal of 2 bases from V and 5 bases from J, the junction contained 8 bases not matched to a gene. The CDR3 has 16 residues. CDR1 is MNHNS and CDR2 is SASEGT in the germline V gene. The CDR3 reads CASSERGTGGTNEQYF. The CDR3 DNA reads TGTGCCAGCAGTGAACGAGGGACAGGGGGAACTAACGAGCAGTACTTC.

This clonotype was detected a few times. This rearrangement joins TRBV24-1 to TRBJ2-3; 13 nucleotides match TRBD2. V trimming: 5 bases; J trimming: 2 bases; junction bases outside the gene matches: 6. The V gene's germline CDR1 is KGHDR and CDR2 SFDVKD. This CDR3 spans 17 amino acids. The CDR3 DNA sequence: TGTGCCACCAGTGCCACGACTAGCGGGAGGACCACAGATACGCAGTATTTT. This translates into CATSATTSGRTTDTQYF.